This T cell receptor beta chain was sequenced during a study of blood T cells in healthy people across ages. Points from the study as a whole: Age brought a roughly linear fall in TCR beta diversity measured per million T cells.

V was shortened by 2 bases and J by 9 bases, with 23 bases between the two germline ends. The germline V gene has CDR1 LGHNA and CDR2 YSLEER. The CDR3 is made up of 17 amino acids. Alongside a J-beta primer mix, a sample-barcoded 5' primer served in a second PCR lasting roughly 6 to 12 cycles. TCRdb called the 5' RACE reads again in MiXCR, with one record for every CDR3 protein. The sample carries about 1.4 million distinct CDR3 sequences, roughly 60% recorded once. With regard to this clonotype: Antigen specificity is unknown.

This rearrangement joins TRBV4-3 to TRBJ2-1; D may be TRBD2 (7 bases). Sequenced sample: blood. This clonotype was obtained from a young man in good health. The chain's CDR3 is CASSQHPTRGDTGEQFF. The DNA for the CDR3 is TGCGCCAGCAGCCAACACCCGACACGGGGGGACACAGGTGAGCAGTTCTTC.